This T cell receptor (beta chain) was sequenced during a study of T cell changes during pregnancy in multiple sclerosis (dated by TCRdb to the late 2010s). With regard to the full study: The study looked at changes in the T cell repertoire across pregnancy in women with multiple sclerosis.

To note about this clone: This receptor's antigen is unknown. No much larger clonotype is one base removed from it; base qualities were not supplied.

Libraries were made using the immunoSEQ multiplex PCR assay. The source is immuneACCESS, and TCRdb retained only in-frame sequences with V and J called. Part of the clones is not carried over; for the studies checked, unresolved V genes explain less than half of this, and the remainder is unexplained. The sample yields around 79,000 clones; around nine tenths were counted once. The ten most abundant clones make up under 0.6% of the sample. Sequences MNHNS (CDR1) and SASEGT (CDR2) are obtained from the germline V gene. V was cut back by 1 base and J by 10 bases, leaving a gap of 6 bases between them. CDR3 length: 11 amino acids, cysteine to phenylalanine. Here the CDR3 DNA is all that survives: 33 bases in frame from base 1.

This receptor was identified in a female donor with multiple sclerosis, enrolled in a pregnancy study. The rearranged segments are TRBV6-1 and TRBJ2-3, with no reliable assignment of the D segment. Here the sequenced sample was CD4+ T cells from peripheral blood mononuclear cells, taken in the second trimester of pregnancy. The DNA reads as follows: TGTGCCAGCAGTGAAGAGCATCCGCAGTATTTT. The resulting protein is CASSEEHPQYF.